What follows is one T cell receptor (beta chain) and its context. The target of this receptor is not known. Per-nucleotide qualities are absent, and no much larger clonotype sits a single base away. This record comes from a study of blood T cell repertoires in COVID-19 (TCRdb year 2020). Looking at the study overall: The collaborator samples originated in the United States, Italy and Spain and spanned the acute and convalescent phases of COVID-19. The material from the prospective study consisted of cDNA or gDNA derived from T cells, B-cell-depleted T cells, or PBMCs. Deeply sampled blood TCRbeta repertoires from subjects exposed to, actively infected with, or recovered from COVID-19 were included in the dataset. The repertoires were released in a freely available public database intended as a resource for research on the immune response to SARS-CoV-2. Samples were obtained from the ongoing ImmuneRACE study (first 160 participants) and from 1,254 subjects provided by 6 global collaborators. A de-identified subject ID, COVID-19 status, age in years and sex were almost always included in the sample metadata. Where available, HLA class I and class II types were taken from metadata supplied by the sample provider and were not determined by assay-based typing. The investigation overall reported the following: The quantity of clinical and demographic metadata differed by source and by participant and was supplied without curation.

Each collaborating institution followed its own protocols to collect whole blood in K2EDTA tubes. For TCRbeta analysis, collaborator samples were shipped as frozen whole blood, as isolated PBMCs, or as DNA extracted from either sample type. From the cysteine up to the phenylalanine, the CDR3 has a length of 13 residues. Left in the record is the CDR3 DNA by itself, 39 bases read in frame from the first base. At the junction V is shortened by 4 bases and J by 2 bases; bases outside the gene matches: 2. From the germline V gene, CDR1 is SQVTM and CDR2 is ANQGSEA. TCRbeta CDR3 regions were amplified from genomic DNA by means of the immunoSEQ Assay, a bias-controlled multiplex PCR. As for how the authors treated the data: Nucleated cell counts per sample were estimated from amplification of reference gene primers within the assay. Sequence reads were collapsed and filtered to measure the absolute abundance of every unique TCRbeta CDR3 rearrangement. For each sample, productive Simpson clonality was calculated as the square root of Simpson's diversity index over productive rearrangements. TCRdb limited this immuneACCESS table to in-frame rearrangements with V and J called. A share of clones is missing; checked studies link under half to unresolved V genes, and the rest is unexplained. The DNA gave D and trimming, while V, J and clone size come from that table. This sample gives under 250,000 clones in total; about 90% of them show up just once. The ten largest clones represent approximately 1.2% of the sample.

The TCR sequence derives from a man in his thirties or forties with acute or convalescent COVID-19. The V and J genes are TRBV29-1 and TRBJ2-7; TRBD2 matches 10 bases in the middle. The sample was peripheral blood. The CDR3 amino acid sequence is: CSVVAGGPYEQYF. Here is the DNA: TGCAGCGTTGTAGCGGGAGGCCCCTACGAGCAGTACTTC.